Below, one T cell receptor (beta chain) is given with its context. Its antigen is as yet unknown. This entry is derived from a study of T cell responses to AZD1222 COVID-19 vaccine. Study conclusions and caveats: Only after the peak T cell response were repertoires sampled. Donors were mostly white British, more females; clonal diversity possibly underestimated.

Pooling of second doses given at about 4 or about 12 weeks was done. The V end lost 4 bases, the J end lost 2 bases, and 13 bases lay between the germline ends. There are 14 residues in the CDR3. The V gene's germline CDR1 is SGHRS and CDR2 YFSETQ. Sequencing was performed with immunoSEQ multiplex PCR; in TCRdb, only in-frame clones are kept and a portion is missing. The sample has about 140,000 clones, around 90% seen once. This sequence joins TRBV5-1 and TRBJ2-7; D could derive from TRBD1 or TRBD2 (5 bases each). The sequence came from an adult who received the AZD1222 COVID-19 vaccine. Sample: peripheral blood, taken 28 days after the second AZD1222 dose. CDR3 in amino acids: CASSPGTGTYEQYF. In DNA, the CDR3 is TGCGCCAGCAGCCCCGGGACCGGTACCTACGAGCAGTACTTC.